Listed below are T cell receptor beta chains from one sample, sequenced in a study of CD4 T cells in relation to SARS-CoV-2 and coronaviruses. No antigen is known for these receptors. Clones were sequenced by immunoSEQ multiplex PCR, and TCRdb holds only the in-frame ones, with some missing. The table has around 20,000 clones, about 70% seen once. Sequencing was done on a sample of CD4+ T cells from PBMCs, cultured in vitro. The receptors here all came from a human donor in good health. Each CDR3 is given with its conserved first and last residue. D genes are given only for firm matches. Clone size appears in some rows only: once, few, many, or a class for an expanded clone.

j_gene: TRBJ2-7; abundance: few; v_gene: TRBV18; d_gene: -; CDR3nt: TGTGCCAGCTCCCCAGGGACGGGGCTTAGTTACGAGCAGTACTTC; CDR3aa: CASSPGTGLSYEQYF
j_gene: TRBJ2-7; abundance: few; v_gene: TRBV5-1; d_gene: -; CDR3nt: TGCGCCAGCAGCTTTGCAGGGCGCGAGCAGTACTTC; CDR3aa: CASSFAGREQYF
j_gene: TRBJ2-1; abundance: -; v_gene: TRBV13; d_gene: TRBD2; CDR3nt: TGTGCCAGCAGCCGGTCTTCGTCCGGTAGCGGGGGGAGCTCCTACAATGAGCAGTTCTTC; CDR3aa: CASSRSSSGSGGSSYNEQFF
j_gene: TRBJ2-2; abundance: medium-sized; v_gene: TRBV7-9; d_gene: -; CDR3nt: TGTGCCAGCACCTCCCTGGTAGCGGACACCGGGGAGCTGTTTTTT; CDR3aa: CASTSLVADTGELFF
j_gene: TRBJ2-7; abundance: -; v_gene: TRBV7-8; d_gene: -; CDR3nt: TGTGCCAGCAGCTTAGGTTTGGATTACGAGCAGTACTTC; CDR3aa: CASSLGLDYEQYF
j_gene: TRBJ1-2; abundance: few; v_gene: TRBV25-1; d_gene: -; CDR3nt: TGTGCCAGCAGTGAATGGGCAGGGTTCGGCTACACCTTC; CDR3aa: CASSEWAGFGYTF
j_gene: TRBJ1-1; abundance: once; v_gene: TRBV9; d_gene: -; CDR3nt: TGTGCCAGCAGCGCTATCAAGGCCAAGGGGACGGAGGCTTTCTTT; CDR3aa: CASSAIKAKGTEAFF
j_gene: TRBJ2-1; abundance: few; v_gene: TRBV14; d_gene: TRBD1; CDR3nt: TGTGCCAGCAGCCAGCGACAGGGGGTCTACAATGAGCAGTTCTTC; CDR3aa: CASSQRQGVYNEQFF
j_gene: TRBJ2-7; abundance: -; v_gene: TRBV6-2/TRBV6-3; d_gene: TRBD2; CDR3nt: TGTGCCAGCAGTTACGGGGAGGGAGGAGCCCACGAGCAGTACTTC; CDR3aa: CASSYGEGGAHEQYF
j_gene: TRBJ1-1; abundance: -; v_gene: TRBV10-2; d_gene: -; CDR3nt: TGCGCCAGCAGTAACAGGGAGTACACTGAAGCTTTCTTT; CDR3aa: CASSNREYTEAFF
j_gene: TRBJ1-4; abundance: -; v_gene: TRBV19; d_gene: -; CDR3nt: TGTGCCAGTAGTCCTGGGGCTAATGAAAAACTGTTTTTT; CDR3aa: CASSPGANEKLFF
j_gene: TRBJ2-2; abundance: once; v_gene: TRBV7-9; d_gene: -; CDR3nt: TGTGCCAGCCAGGACCGAGGGGAGCTGTTTTTT; CDR3aa: CASQDRGELFF
j_gene: TRBJ1-6; abundance: few; v_gene: TRBV11-3; d_gene: -; CDR3nt: TGTGCCAGCAGCTTGACAGCGAATTCACCCCTCCACTTT; CDR3aa: CASSLTANSPLHF
j_gene: TRBJ1-1; abundance: few; v_gene: TRBV5-5; d_gene: TRBD1; CDR3nt: TGTGCCAGCAAAACCGGGACAGCCAACACTGAAGCTTTCTTT; CDR3aa: CASKTGTANTEAFF
j_gene: TRBJ1-5; abundance: -; v_gene: TRBV7-8; d_gene: -; CDR3nt: TGTGCCAGCAGCTTCGCAGGTGGGAGGGCTCAGCCCCAGCATTTT; CDR3aa: CASSFAGGRAQPQHF
j_gene: TRBJ1-1; abundance: -; v_gene: TRBV7-2; d_gene: -; CDR3nt: TGTGCCAGCAGCTTAGTCCACACTGAAGCTTTCTTT; CDR3aa: CASSLVHTEAFF
j_gene: TRBJ1-2; abundance: -; v_gene: TRBV11-2; d_gene: -; CDR3nt: TGTGCCAGCAGCTTAACCTGGCAGCCCAATAACTATGGCTACACCTTC; CDR3aa: CASSLTWQPNNYGYTF
j_gene: TRBJ1-6; abundance: -; v_gene: TRBV19; d_gene: TRBD1; CDR3nt: TGTGCCAGTAAATTTGGGACAGGGGGTTCACCCCTCCACTTT; CDR3aa: CASKFGTGGSPLHF
j_gene: TRBJ1-5; abundance: -; v_gene: TRBV7-2; d_gene: -; CDR3nt: TGTGCCAGCAGCTTGGCGGACAATCAGCCCCAGCATTTT; CDR3aa: CASSLADNQPQHF
j_gene: TRBJ1-1; abundance: -; v_gene: TRBV4-3; d_gene: -; CDR3nt: TGCGCCAGCAGCCAAGGCGCAGGGTCTACTGAAGCTTTCTTT; CDR3aa: CASSQGAGSTEAFF
j_gene: TRBJ1-6; abundance: -; v_gene: TRBV18; d_gene: -; CDR3nt: TGTGCCAGCTCACCCGTGCGGGGCTCTAAGGAATCACCCCTCCACTTT; CDR3aa: CASSPVRGSKESPLHF
j_gene: TRBJ2-1; abundance: -; v_gene: TRBV30; d_gene: TRBD1; CDR3nt: TGTGCCTGTTCCGGGACAGGGGTCTACAATGAGCAGTTCTTC; CDR3aa: CACSGTGVYNEQFF
j_gene: TRBJ2-1; abundance: -; v_gene: TRBV5-1; d_gene: -; CDR3nt: TGCGCCAGCAGCGGGACTGCCCCTTCCTACAATGAGCAGTTCTTC; CDR3aa: CASSGTAPSYNEQFF
j_gene: TRBJ2-7; abundance: -; v_gene: TRBV5-5; d_gene: -; CDR3nt: TGTGCCAGCTCCCCAAGGACAGAAGAATCTCTCTTTTACGAGCAGTACTTC; CDR3aa: CASSPRTEESLFYEQYF
j_gene: TRBJ1-3; abundance: -; v_gene: TRBV24-1; d_gene: TRBD1; CDR3nt: TGTGCTGACAGGGACCCAAACTCTGGAAACACCATATATTTT; CDR3aa: CADRDPNSGNTIYF
j_gene: TRBJ1-6; abundance: -; v_gene: TRBV13; d_gene: TRBD1; CDR3nt: TGTGCCAGCAGCCCGGACAGGGGGCGCTCCTATAATTCACCCCTCCACTTT; CDR3aa: CASSPDRGRSYNSPLHF
j_gene: TRBJ2-1; abundance: few; v_gene: TRBV5-1; d_gene: TRBD2; CDR3nt: TGCGCCAGCAGCGGAAGGACTAGCGGGGTTCCGAACACTCATACGCGCATTTACAATGAGCAGTTCTTC; CDR3aa: CASSGRTSGVPNTHTRIYNEQFF
j_gene: TRBJ2-7; abundance: -; v_gene: TRBV7-6; d_gene: TRBD2; CDR3nt: TGTGCCAGCAGCCTCGGGACTAGCCCCTCCTACGAGCAGTACTTC; CDR3aa: CASSLGTSPSYEQYF
j_gene: TRBJ2-3; abundance: -; v_gene: TRBV7-6; d_gene: TRBD2; CDR3nt: TGTGCCAGCAGCTTAGAAGCTGGACTAGCAAGTTGGGCAGATACGCAGTATTTT; CDR3aa: CASSLEAGLASWADTQYF
j_gene: TRBJ2-4; abundance: -; v_gene: TRBV5-3; d_gene: -; CDR3nt: TGTGCCAGAAGCCGAGGGGTAAACATTCAGTACTTC; CDR3aa: CARSRGVNIQYF
j_gene: TRBJ2-5; abundance: -; v_gene: TRBV6-2/TRBV6-3; d_gene: -; CDR3nt: TGTGCCAGCAGTTACGGGGGGCTGGAGACCCAGTACTTC; CDR3aa: CASSYGGLETQYF
j_gene: TRBJ2-2; abundance: -; v_gene: TRBV7-2; d_gene: TRBD2; CDR3nt: TGTGCCAGCAGCTTGCGACTAGCGGGGTCCACCGGGGAGCTGTTTTTT; CDR3aa: CASSLRLAGSTGELFF
j_gene: TRBJ1-5; abundance: -; v_gene: TRBV5-6; d_gene: -; CDR3nt: TGTGCCAGCAGCCGGCGGGTGAGTGATAGCAATCAGCCCCAGCATTTT; CDR3aa: CASSRRVSDSNQPQHF
j_gene: TRBJ2-1; abundance: -; v_gene: TRBV7-2; d_gene: -; CDR3nt: TGTGCCAGCAGCTTAGGGGAGGGGGCGAGCTACAATGAGCAGTTCTTC; CDR3aa: CASSLGEGASYNEQFF
j_gene: TRBJ1-1; abundance: -; v_gene: TRBV27; d_gene: -; CDR3nt: TGTGCCAGCAGACGCACGGGGGGACTTACTTTCTTT; CDR3aa: CASRRTGGLTFF
j_gene: TRBJ1-1; abundance: -; v_gene: TRBV7-9; d_gene: -; CDR3nt: TGTGCCAGCAGCTTTTGGGCGGGGGGGCTGGAGACTGAAGCTTTCTTT; CDR3aa: CASSFWAGGLETEAFF
j_gene: TRBJ1-4; abundance: -; v_gene: TRBV10-3; d_gene: TRBD1; CDR3nt: TGTGCCACCGAACCGGGACAGGGAGGAGGTGAAAAACTGTTTTTT; CDR3aa: CATEPGQGGGEKLFF
j_gene: TRBJ1-5; abundance: -; v_gene: TRBV12-3/TRBV12-4; d_gene: -; CDR3nt: TGTGCCAGCAGACGAGACGAGGGGCCCCAGCATTTT; CDR3aa: CASRRDEGPQHF
j_gene: TRBJ2-6; abundance: -; v_gene: TRBV18; d_gene: TRBD1; CDR3nt: TGTGCCAGCTCATCCCAGGGGGCAAGGTATGGGGCCAACGTCCTGACTTTC; CDR3aa: CASSSQGARYGANVLTF
j_gene: TRBJ2-2; abundance: -; v_gene: TRBV11-3; d_gene: TRBD2; CDR3nt: TGTGCCAGCAGCCGCCGGCGGGGGACCGGGGAGCTGTTTTTT; CDR3aa: CASSRRRGTGELFF
j_gene: TRBJ2-7; abundance: -; v_gene: TRBV13; d_gene: -; CDR3nt: TGTGCCAGCAGCTCCTATGCCAGGCCCCTTTACGAGCAGTACTTC; CDR3aa: CASSSYARPLYEQYF
j_gene: TRBJ1-2; abundance: -; v_gene: TRBV4-3; d_gene: -; CDR3nt: TGCGCCAGCAGCCAAGATTTGTCAGCTAACTATGGCTACACCTTC; CDR3aa: CASSQDLSANYGYTF
j_gene: TRBJ2-2; abundance: -; v_gene: TRBV19; d_gene: -; CDR3nt: TGTGCCAGTAGTATAGTCGGGGGCGCGAACACCGGGGAGCTGTTTTTT; CDR3aa: CASSIVGGANTGELFF
j_gene: TRBJ2-1; abundance: -; v_gene: TRBV29-1; d_gene: -; CDR3nt: TGCAGCGTTGAAGTACTAGTACGGGAGCAGTTCTTC; CDR3aa: CSVEVLVREQFF
j_gene: TRBJ2-1; abundance: -; v_gene: TRBV11-3; d_gene: -; CDR3nt: TGTGCCAGCAGCTTAAGGGAAGGTGAGCAGTTCTTC; CDR3aa: CASSLREGEQFF